The present entry profiles one T cell receptor beta chain with its context. Its antigen is undetermined. A junction boundary mismatches the germline segment, possibly from a read error. This sample is part of a study of blood T cells in healthy people across ages. Points from the study as a whole: There was a strong correlation between TCR beta diversity and naive T cell percentage. Roughly linear age-related decline in beta diversity appeared, significant by age approximately 43. Since the PBMCs were unsorted, naive and antigen-experienced cells could not be conclusively compared.

For the second PCR, which ran for roughly 6 to 12 cycles, a sample-barcoded 5' primer and a J-beta primer mix were used. From the 5' RACE reads, TCRdb called clonotypes with MiXCR, one entry per CDR3 protein. This sample has roughly 800,000 distinct CDR3 sequences; 20% to 30% occur once, and the top ten carry 2.5% to 3.5%. The CDR3 runs to 13 residues. In germline, CDR1 is SSHAT, CDR2 FNYEAQ (reference sequence). These records were also assigned to another study, of T cells of mothers and their children.

The sequencing sample was made of blood. The J gene is TRBJ1-4, the V gene TRBV7-7, with no clear D. The sequence derives from a boy under 18 in good health. The CDR3, as DNA: TGTGCTAGCAGCCGACTCTTTGGGGAAAAACTGTTTTTT. Amino acids: CASSRLFGEKLFF.